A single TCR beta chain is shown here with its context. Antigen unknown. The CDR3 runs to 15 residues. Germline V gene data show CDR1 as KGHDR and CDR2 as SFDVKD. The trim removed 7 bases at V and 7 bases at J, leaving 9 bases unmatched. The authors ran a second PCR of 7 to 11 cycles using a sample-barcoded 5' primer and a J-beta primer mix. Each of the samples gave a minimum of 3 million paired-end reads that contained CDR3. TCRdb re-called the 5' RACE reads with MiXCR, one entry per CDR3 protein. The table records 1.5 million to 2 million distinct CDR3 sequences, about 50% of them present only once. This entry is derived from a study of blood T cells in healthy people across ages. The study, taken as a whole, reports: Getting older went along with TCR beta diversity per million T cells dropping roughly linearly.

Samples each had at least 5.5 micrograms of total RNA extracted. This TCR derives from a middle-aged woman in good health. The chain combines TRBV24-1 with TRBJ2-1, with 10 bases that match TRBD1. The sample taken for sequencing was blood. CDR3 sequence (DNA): TGTGCCACCAGCCCGACAGGGGGCGCCGGTAATGAGCAGTTCTTC. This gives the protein CATSPTGGAGNEQFF.